A single sample gave rise to the 30 T cell receptor beta chains below, sequenced in a study of shared clonotypes between healthy human individuals (dated by TCRdb to 2019 to 2021). CD8 naive samples were CD45RO-negative cells positively selected for CCR7, giving a CD45RA+CCR7+ population that excluded TemRA cells. The method behind the library was the immunoSEQ multiplex PCR assay. This is the immuneACCESS table as TCRdb keeps it, with only in-frame sequences that have V and J called. A part of the clones is gone; compared with another copy, unresolved V genes explain less than half, and the rest is unexplained. The sample contains 800,000 to 950,000 clones, roughly 96% of them found a single time. Less than 0.3% of the sample goes to the ten largest clones. Input material: naive CD8+ T cells sorted from blood. The cell subset or site label here, explained by the study, means: CD45RA+CCR7+. The receptors originated from a man aged 30 to 45 in good health.

This sequence joins TRBV5-1 and TRBJ2-5, with 9 bases fitting TRBD2. This CDR3 is built from 16 residues. Trimming at V came to 0 bases and at J to 4 bases, leaving 7 bases not matched to a gene. CDR1 is SGHRS, CDR2 YFSETQ, per germline. The DNA of the CDR3 is TGCGCCAGCAGCTTGGGTTTAGCGGGAGTCGGAGAGACCCAGTACTTC. This sequence encodes CASSLGLAGVGETQYF. The full variable domain, with the rest looked up from reference TRBV5-1 and TRBJ2-5, is KAGVTQTPRYLIKTRGQQVTLSCSPISGHRSVSWYQQTPGQGLQFLFEYFSETQRNKGNFPGRFSGRQFSNSRSEMNVSTLELGDSALYLCASSLGLAGVGETQYFGPGTRLLVL.

The chain combines TRBV7-3 with TRBJ2-7, with D perhaps TRBD1 or TRBD2 (6 bases each). This CDR3 has 14 amino acids. Trimming left V 5 bases short and J 4 bases short, with 15 bases between. Germline V gene sequence: CDR1 SGHTA, CDR2 FQGTGA. CDR3 DNA sequence: TGTGCCAGCAGCATACAGGGCGGGGAATACGAGCAGTACTTC. Translating gives CASSIQGGEYEQYF.

In its sample, this clone was seen once. This rearrangement joins TRBV7-2 to TRBJ1-4; TRBD1 agrees at 9 bases. The CDR3 sequence is 15 residues long. The V gene end was trimmed by 4 bases and the J gene end by 10 bases; junction bases not matched to a gene: 10. Germline CDR1 is SGHTA and CDR2 is FQGNSA. CDR3 protein: CASSSAGQGFAKLFF. The CDR3, as DNA: TGTGCCAGCAGCTCTGCCGGACAGGGGTTCGCAAAACTGTTTTTT.

The rearrangement links TRBV4-1 to TRBJ1-3; no definite D call. The V end was cut by 3 bases, the J end by 2 bases, with 8 bases between. CDR1 is MGHRA and CDR2 is YSYEKL in the germline V gene. The CDR3 extends over 14 amino acids. CDR3 loop: CASSQRDAGNTIYF. In DNA, the CDR3 is TGCGCCAGCAGCCAGAGGGATGCTGGAAACACCATATATTTT.

This clone was observed a single time. The sample has other DNA sequences that encode this CDR3 too. The chain recombines TRBV19 with TRBJ2-7, with TRBD2 matching 8 bases. V dropped 3 bases and J dropped 0; count of bases not matched to a gene: 4. Germline CDR1 is LNHDA and CDR2 is SQIVND (reference sequence). CDR3 length: 15 residues. The CDR3 loop is CASSIFSGASYEQYF. The CDR3 bases are TGTGCCAGTAGTATTTTTAGCGGGGCCTCCTACGAGCAGTACTTC.

The chain recombines TRBV5-6 with TRBJ2-7, with TRBD2 matching 10 bases. Losses at the gene ends were 4 bases for V and 3 bases for J; bases not matched to a gene: 4. The CDR3 has 14 amino acids. Germline CDR1 reads SGHDT; CDR2 reads YYEEEE. In DNA, the CDR3 is TGTGCCAGCAGCCTAGCGGGAGAAGTCTACGAGCAGTACTTC. Its translation: CASSLAGEVYEQYF. The full variable domain, completed using reference TRBV5-6 and TRBJ2-7, is DAGVTQSPTHLIKTRGQQVTLRCSPKSGHDTVSWYQQALGQGPQFIFQYYEEEERQRGNFPDRFSGHQFPNYSSELNVNALLLGDSALYLCASSLAGEVYEQYFGPGTRLTVT.

The genes are TRBV10-3 and TRBJ2-5; 7 positions agree with TRBD2. Unmatched junction bases numbered 7, after V lost 4 bases and J lost 5 bases. Germline V gene sequence: CDR1 ENHRY, CDR2 SYGVKD. The CDR3 extends over 14 amino acids. The CDR3 here is CAISGGREGETQYF. For the CDR3, the DNA is TGTGCCATCAGTGGTGGCAGGGAGGGCGAGACCCAGTACTTC.

This clone has a single count. Relative to the germline gene, one junction end is altered; a read error may explain this. The chain carries TRBV2 and TRBJ2-7; 12 bases are a match to TRBD1. Germline CDR1 and CDR2: SNHLY and FYNNEI. The CDR3 loop spans 14 amino acids. As DNA, the CDR3 is TGTGCCAGGAGTGAGGGACAGGGGGCTGGCGAGCAGTACTTC. Encoded protein: CARSEGQGAGEQYF.

V gene TRBV2 combines with J gene TRBJ2-1, with TRBD2 matching over 7 bases. The CDR3 sequence is 16 residues long. Unmatched junction bases numbered 7, after V lost 1 base and J lost 4 bases. Germline V gives CDR1 SNHLY, CDR2 FYNNEI. The CDR3 coding sequence is TGTGCCAGCAGTGAAGGAGGCGGGAGTGTTTACAATGAGCAGTTCTTC. Protein sequence: CASSEGGGSVYNEQFF.

This sequence joins TRBV14 and TRBJ2-7; 9 positions agree with TRBD2. Germline V CDR1 and CDR2: SGHDN, FVKESK. The J segment lost 4 bases and the V segment lost 3 bases, leaving 7 bases of the junction unmatched. There are 15 residues in the CDR3. CDR3 DNA sequence: TGTGCCAGCAGCCAGTATAGCGGGAGTTTTTACGAGCAGTACTTC. As protein: CASSQYSGSFYEQYF.

This clone occurred once. The chain uses TRBV6-5 and TRBJ2-1; no clear D. CDR1 and CDR2 from the germline V gene are MNHEY and SVGAGI. V gave up 4 bases and J gave up 0 bases, with 10 bases separating them. This CDR3 is built from 15 residues. This chain's CDR3 is CASSFDSSSYNEQFF. The CDR3 coding sequence is TGTGCCAGCAGTTTTGACTCCAGCTCCTACAATGAGCAGTTCTTC.

CDR3 amino acids: CASRLVDTQYF. The CDR3 DNA follows: TGTGCCAGTAGGTTGGTCGATACGCAGTATTTT. V gene TRBV7-2 combines with J gene TRBJ2-3, with D unclear. The CDR3 runs 11 residues. V lost 9 bases and J lost 6, with 10 bases in between. Germline V CDR1 and CDR2: SGHTA, FQGNSA.

The CDR3 region is CASSLSWGHEDEKLFF. The CDR3 nucleotides are TGTGCCAGCAGCCTGAGCTGGGGCCACGAGGATGAAAAACTGTTTTTT. This chain joins TRBV7-9 and TRBJ1-4; tentatively, D is TRBD1 (5 bases). CDR1 and CDR2 from the germline V gene are SEHNR and FQNEAQ (reference sequence). Between the trimmed V and J ends, which lost 5 bases and 6 bases, there was a span of 19 bases. This CDR3 is 16 amino acids long.

The chain carries TRBV27 and TRBJ2-4; the D is unclear. CDR1 and CDR2 from the germline V gene are MNHEY and SMNVEV (reference sequence). This CDR3 has 14 residues. Trimming took off 0 bases at V and 2 bases at J, with 5 bases between the two ends. The CDR3 coding sequence is TGTGCCAGCAGTTTATCGGACCCCAAAAACATTCAGTACTTC. Amino acid sequence: CASSLSDPKNIQYF.

This chain connects TRBV5-1 to TRBJ2-1; 8 positions agree with TRBD1. The V gene end was trimmed by 0 bases and the J gene end by 5 bases; junction bases not matched to a gene: 4. Germline loops: CDR1 SGHRS, CDR2 YFSETQ. The CDR3 sequence is 15 residues long. Here the CDR3 reads CASSLGQGFHNEQFF. The CDR3 bases are TGCGCCAGCAGCTTGGGACAGGGGTTTCACAATGAGCAGTTCTTC.

The rearrangement joins TRBV5-6 to TRBJ1-2, with D maybe TRBD1 (6 bases). Trimming removed 3 bases at V and 2 bases at J, with 14 bases between. Germline values: CDR1 SGHDT, CDR2 YYEEEE. The CDR3 contains 15 residues. The CDR3 coding sequence is TGTGCCAGCAGCTATCGGGCAGGGGCGAACTATGGCTACACCTTC. It translates to CASSYRAGANYGYTF. Full variable domain (missing parts from reference TRBV5-6 and TRBJ1-2): DAGVTQSPTHLIKTRGQQVTLRCSPKSGHDTVSWYQQALGQGPQFIFQYYEEEERQRGNFPDRFSGHQFPNYSSELNVNALLLGDSALYLCASSYRAGANYGYTFGSGTRLTVV.

This chain links TRBV7-3 with TRBJ2-1; the D is unclear. This CDR3 has 12 residues. Germline V gene sequence: CDR1 SGHTA, CDR2 FQGTGA. The V and J ends lost 5 bases and 8 bases respectively, with 10 bases between them. The CDR3 sequence: CASSAYSHEQFF. DNA of the CDR3: TGTGCCAGCAGCGCCTATTCTCATGAGCAGTTCTTC.

This chain uses TRBV5-6 with TRBJ2-5, with 7 bases identical to TRBD1. Germline loops: CDR1 SGHDT, CDR2 YYEEEE. Trimming cost V 0 bases and J 4 bases; bases outside gene matches: 9. The CDR3 sequence is 16 residues long. The CDR3 loop is CASSLATSGGVETQYF. Here the CDR3 DNA reads TGTGCCAGCAGCTTGGCGACGTCAGGGGGTGTAGAGACCCAGTACTTC.

This clone is a singleton in its sample. The chain joins TRBV5-6 to TRBJ2-1; 8 bases are a match to TRBD2. This CDR3 contains 15 residues. The germline V gene has CDR1 SGHDT and CDR2 YYEEEE. V trimming: 4 bases; J trimming: 7 bases; junction bases outside the gene matches: 10. In DNA, the CDR3 is TGTGCCAGCAGCGGCGTGGCGGGAGGTGTGAATGAGCAGTTCTTC. It translates to CASSGVAGGVNEQFF.

The V and J genes are TRBV5-1 and TRBJ2-5, with D tentatively TRBD2 (6 bases). CDR3 size: 15 residues. Per the germline V gene, CDR1 is SGHRS and CDR2 is YFSETQ. Trimming removed 2 bases at V and 2 bases at J, with 13 bases between. CDR3 protein: CASSLTGTRQETQYF. The CDR3 bases are TGCGCCAGCAGCTTAACCGGGACTCGGCAAGAGACCCAGTACTTC. Together with reference TRBV5-1 and TRBJ2-5, the CDR3 gives the full variable domain: KAGVTQTPRYLIKTRGQQVTLSCSPISGHRSVSWYQQTPGQGLQFLFEYFSETQRNKGNFPGRFSGRQFSNSRSEMNVSTLELGDSALYLCASSLTGTRQETQYFGPGTRLLVL.

This clone was seen a single time. This chain uses TRBV2 with TRBJ2-7; TRBD1 matches 9 bases. The length of the CDR3 is 13 residues. Germline V lookup: CDR1 SNHLY, CDR2 FYNNEI. Losses at the gene ends were 10 bases for V and 2 bases for J; bases not matched to a gene: 6. The CDR3 protein is CATRGDRAYEQYF. DNA for the CDR3: TGTGCCACCCGGGGGGACAGGGCCTACGAGCAGTACTTC.

CDR3 region: CASSAAGLSGNTIYF. The DNA for the CDR3 is TGTGCCAGCAGCGCCGCAGGGTTATCTGGAAACACCATATATTTT. The V call is TRBV9, the J call TRBJ1-3; D possibly corresponds to TRBD1 (5 bases). The CDR3 has 15 amino acids. Germline values: CDR1 SGDLS, CDR2 YYNGEE. Trimming shortened V by 3 bases and J by 1 base, and 11 bases separated the two germline ends.

The chain carries TRBV27 and TRBJ2-2; D gene unclear. V dropped 5 bases and J dropped 5 bases, with 9 bases sitting between them. This CDR3 has 13 amino acids. Germline V gives CDR1 MNHEY, CDR2 SMNVEV (reference sequence). The CDR3 region has the DNA TGTGCCAGCAGTCCTGGACCTACCGGGGAGCTGTTTTTT. It codes for CASSPGPTGELFF.

The CDR3 DNA is TGTGCCAGCAGCGTAGACGGCAGGGACGCAGATACGCAGTATTTT. Translated: CASSVDGRDADTQYF. The chain is built from TRBV9 and TRBJ2-3, with D perhaps TRBD1 or TRBD2 (5 bases each). With 0 bases removed from V and 4 bases from J, the gap between germline ends came to 12 bases. The CDR3 is 15 amino acids. Per the germline V gene, CDR1 is SGDLS and CDR2 is YYNGEE.

CDR3 sequence reads: CASSRRGTGANVLTF. The CDR3 bases are TGTGCCAGCAGCCGCAGGGGTACTGGGGCCAACGTCCTGACTTTC. This sequence joins TRBV7-9 and TRBJ2-6, with D perhaps TRBD1 (6 bases). The germline V gene has CDR1 SEHNR and CDR2 FQNEAQ (reference sequence). V lost 5 bases to trimming and J lost 2 bases, with 10 bases between them. CDR3 size: 15 residues. The full variable domain, with the rest looked up from reference TRBV7-9 and TRBJ2-6, is DTGVSQNPRHKITKRGQNVTFRCDPISEHNRLYWYRQTLGQGPEFLTYFQNEAQLEKSRLLSDRFSAERPKGSFSTLEIQRTEQGDSAMYLCASSRRGTGANVLTFGAGSRLTVL.

This chain uses TRBV28 with TRBJ2-1; 8 bases agree with TRBD2. CDR3 length equals 19 residues. With V trimmed by 6 bases and J by 0 bases, 16 bases remained unmatched. Germline assignment: CDR1 MDHEN and CDR2 SYDVKM. The CDR3 DNA follows: TGTGCCAGCAGACTGACTAGCGAGCAGGGACCTAGCTCCTACAATGAGCAGTTCTTC. Translating gives CASRLTSEQGPSSYNEQFF.

This clone was counted once. The V and J genes are TRBV2 and TRBJ1-2; D may be TRBD1 (5 bases). This CDR3 comprises 11 residues. CDR1 is SNHLY, CDR2 FYNNEI, per germline. V was trimmed by 11 bases and J by 4 bases, leaving 11 bases between them. CDR3 in DNA: TGTGCCGTAGACAGAAGCTATGGCTACACCTTC. Translated, it gives CAVDRSYGYTF. Looking up the rest from reference TRBV2 and TRBJ1-2 gives the full variable domain: EPEVTQTPSHQVTQMGQEVILRCVPISNHLYFYWYRQILGQKVEFLVSFYNNEISEKSEIFDDQFSVERPDGSNFTLKIRSTKLEDSAMYFCAVDRSYGYTFGSGTRLTVV.

This rearrangement joins TRBV6-1 to TRBJ2-2, with a possible D match to TRBD2 (5 bases). The ends were cut back, 2 bases at V and 4 bases at J, with 11 bases in the middle. The CDR3 extends over 15 amino acids. The germline V gene encodes CDR1 MNHNS and CDR2 SASEGT. The CDR3 region has the DNA TGTGCCAGCAGTGAATTCGGGGTTGGCACCGGGGAGCTGTTTTTT. It encodes CASSEFGVGTGELFF.

The chain employs TRBV4-1 and TRBJ1-2, with a possible D match to TRBD1 (6 bases). V was cut by 0 bases and J by 6 bases, with 14 bases left in between. CDR3 length: 15 amino acids. Looked up from germline, CDR1 is MGHRA and CDR2 is YSYEKL. Here the CDR3 reads CASSQDEGGGDGYTF. The CDR3 DNA sequence: TGCGCCAGCAGCCAAGATGAGGGGGGAGGGGATGGCTACACCTTC.

The chain recombines TRBV4-1 with TRBJ1-4; TRBD1 is a possible D gene (6 bases). From germline, CDR1 is MGHRA and CDR2 YSYEKL. There are 16 residues in the CDR3. The V end was cut by 2 bases, the J end by 4 bases, with 14 bases between. The CDR3, as DNA: TGCGCCAGCAGCCAAACGCCGGGGGCTTTTAATGAAAAACTGTTTTTT. It is translated as CASSQTPGAFNEKLFF.